This T cell receptor beta chain was recovered during a study of blood T cell repertoires in COVID-19. In the study overall: Acute-phase and convalescent COVID-19 samples originated in the United States, Italy and Spain. The analysed material was cDNA or gDNA that came from T cells, B-cell-depleted T cells, or PBMCs.

Germline trimming cut 6 bases from V and 0 bases from J; bases unmatched to any gene: 10. The CDR3 is made up of 16 amino acids. Per germline, CDR1 LNHDA and CDR2 SQIVND (reference sequence). Sequenced by immunoSEQ multiplex PCR; TCRdb stores in-frame clones only, minus some. The table lists 90,000 to 150,000 clones, under 80% of them singletons. This TCR derives from a middle-aged man with acute or convalescent COVID-19. The chain is built from TRBV19 and TRBJ2-5; TRBD2 matches at 7 bases. The sequencing input was peripheral blood. In nucleotides, the CDR3 is TGTGCCAGTAGCTCTTGGGGGGGGAAGCACCAAGAGACCCAGTACTTC. It encodes CASSSWGGKHQETQYF.